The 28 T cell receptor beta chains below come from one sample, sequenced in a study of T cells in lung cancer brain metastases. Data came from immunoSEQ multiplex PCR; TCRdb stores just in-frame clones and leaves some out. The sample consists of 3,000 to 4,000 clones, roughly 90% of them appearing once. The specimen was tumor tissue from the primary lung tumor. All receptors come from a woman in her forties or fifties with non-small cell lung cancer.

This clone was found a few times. The CDR3 sequence is CASSSGNTQYF. In DNA form, the CDR3 reads TGTGCCAGCAGCTCCGGGAATACGCAGTATTTT. V usage is TRBV6-5 and J usage is TRBJ2-3; a possible D gene is TRBD2 (5 bases). CDR1 is MNHEY, CDR2 SVGAGI, per germline. Deletions cut 6 bases from V and 7 bases from J, with 8 bases between. The CDR3 extends over 11 amino acids.

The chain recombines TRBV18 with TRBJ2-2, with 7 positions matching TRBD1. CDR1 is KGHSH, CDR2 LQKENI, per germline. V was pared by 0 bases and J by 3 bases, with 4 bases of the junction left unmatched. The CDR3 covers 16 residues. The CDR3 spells CASSPPSTGDTGELFF. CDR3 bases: TGTGCCAGCTCACCACCGTCTACAGGGGACACCGGGGAGCTGTTTTTT.

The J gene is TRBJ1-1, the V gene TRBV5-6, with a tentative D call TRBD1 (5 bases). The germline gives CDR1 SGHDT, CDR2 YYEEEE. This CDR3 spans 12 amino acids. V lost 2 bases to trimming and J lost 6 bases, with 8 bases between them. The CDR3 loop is CASSFMGAEAFF. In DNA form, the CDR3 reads TGTGCCAGCAGCTTTATGGGGGCTGAAGCTTTCTTT.

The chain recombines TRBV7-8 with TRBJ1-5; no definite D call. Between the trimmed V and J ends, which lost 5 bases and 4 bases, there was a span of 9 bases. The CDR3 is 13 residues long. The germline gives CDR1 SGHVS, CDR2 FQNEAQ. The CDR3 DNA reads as TGTGCCAGCAGCATCGACTCTAATCAGCCCCAGCATTTT. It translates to CASSIDSNQPQHF.

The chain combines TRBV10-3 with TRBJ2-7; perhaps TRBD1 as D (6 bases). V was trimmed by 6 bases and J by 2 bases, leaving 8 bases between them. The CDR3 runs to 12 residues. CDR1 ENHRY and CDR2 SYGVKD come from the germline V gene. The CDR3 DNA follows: TGTGCCATCAGGGACAGAGCCTACGAGCAGTACTTC. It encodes CAIRDRAYEQYF.

CDR3 region: CATSSRGGYNEQFF. The CDR3 coding sequence is TGTGCCACCAGCTCGCGGGGCGGCTACAATGAGCAGTTCTTC. The V call is TRBV15, the J call TRBJ2-1; weak D call: TRBD2 (6 bases). Germline V gene data show CDR1 as LNHNV and CDR2 as YYDKDF (reference sequence). Deletions cut 5 bases from V and 3 bases from J, with 11 bases between. CDR3 length: 14 amino acids.

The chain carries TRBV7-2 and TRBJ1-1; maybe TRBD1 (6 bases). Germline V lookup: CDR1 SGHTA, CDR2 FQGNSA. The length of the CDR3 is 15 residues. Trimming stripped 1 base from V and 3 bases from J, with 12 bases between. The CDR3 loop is CASSLGGAGDTEAFF. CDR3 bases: TGTGCCAGCAGCTTAGGGGGGGCAGGGGACACTGAAGCTTTCTTT.

CDR3 in DNA: TGTGCCAGCAGCCCGGGGGCAGGATTCTACACCGGGGAGCTGTTTTTT. This translates into CASSPGAGFYTGELFF. The chain is built from TRBV7-9 and TRBJ2-2; the D call may be TRBD1 or TRBD2 (6 bases each). Looked up from germline, CDR1 is SEHNR and CDR2 is FQNEAQ (reference sequence). The CDR3 loop spans 16 amino acids. Between the trimmed V and J ends, which lost 5 bases and 3 bases, there was a span of 16 bases.

CDR3 amino acids: CASSPQGVSYEQYF. CDR3 in DNA: TGTGCCAGCAGCCCTCAGGGGGTCTCCTACGAGCAGTACTTC. The V and J genes are TRBV7-9 and TRBJ2-7; 7 bases align to TRBD1. Germline loops: CDR1 SEHNR, CDR2 FQNEAQ (reference sequence). V shed 5 bases, J shed 0 bases, and the junction held 4 bases outside the gene matches. The CDR3 totals 14 residues.

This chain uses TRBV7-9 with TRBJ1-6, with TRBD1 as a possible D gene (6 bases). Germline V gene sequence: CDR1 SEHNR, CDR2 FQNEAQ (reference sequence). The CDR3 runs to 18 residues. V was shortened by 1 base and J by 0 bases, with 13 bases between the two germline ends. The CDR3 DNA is TGTGCCAGCAGCTTAGGACAGGCGAGGGGCTCCTATAATTCACCCCTCCACTTT. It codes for CASSLGQARGSYNSPLHF.

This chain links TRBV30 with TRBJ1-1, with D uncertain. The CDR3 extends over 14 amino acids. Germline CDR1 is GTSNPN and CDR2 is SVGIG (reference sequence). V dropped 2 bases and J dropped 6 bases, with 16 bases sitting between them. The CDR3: CAWSNGASRPEAFF. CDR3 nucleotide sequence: TGTGCCTGGAGTAATGGAGCATCGAGGCCTGAAGCTTTCTTT. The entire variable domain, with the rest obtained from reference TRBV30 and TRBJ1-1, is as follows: SQTIHQWPATLVQPVGSPLSLECTVEGTSNPNLYWYRQAAGRGLQLLFYSVGIGQISSEVPQNLSASRPQDRQFILSSKKLLLSDSGFYLCAWSNGASRPEAFFGQGTRLTVV.

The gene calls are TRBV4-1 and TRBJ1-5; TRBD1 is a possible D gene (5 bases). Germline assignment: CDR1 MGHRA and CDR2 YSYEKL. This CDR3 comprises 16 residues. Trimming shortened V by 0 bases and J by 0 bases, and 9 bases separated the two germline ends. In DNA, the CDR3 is TGCGCCAGCAGCCAAGAGCAGGGCCTTAGCAATCAGCCCCAGCATTTT. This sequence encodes CASSQEQGLSNQPQHF.

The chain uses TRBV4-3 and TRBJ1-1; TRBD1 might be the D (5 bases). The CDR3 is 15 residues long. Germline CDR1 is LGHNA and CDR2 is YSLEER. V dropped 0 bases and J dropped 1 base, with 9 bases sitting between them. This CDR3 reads CASSQDRDPNTEAFF. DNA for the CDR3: TGCGCCAGCAGCCAAGATCGGGACCCGAACACTGAAGCTTTCTTT.

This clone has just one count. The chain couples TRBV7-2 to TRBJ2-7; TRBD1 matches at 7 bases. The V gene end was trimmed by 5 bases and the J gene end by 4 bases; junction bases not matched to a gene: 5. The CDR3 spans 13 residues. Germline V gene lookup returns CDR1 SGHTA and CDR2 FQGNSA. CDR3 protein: CASSANRGYEQYF. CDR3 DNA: TGTGCCAGCAGCGCAAACAGGGGTTACGAGCAGTACTTC.

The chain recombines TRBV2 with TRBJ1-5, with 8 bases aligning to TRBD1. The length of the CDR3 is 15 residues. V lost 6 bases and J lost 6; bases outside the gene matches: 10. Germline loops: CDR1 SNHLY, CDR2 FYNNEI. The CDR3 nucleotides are TGTGCCAGCAGGCCAGGGGGCCTCGGAAGTCAGCCCCAGCATTTT. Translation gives CASRPGGLGSQPQHF.

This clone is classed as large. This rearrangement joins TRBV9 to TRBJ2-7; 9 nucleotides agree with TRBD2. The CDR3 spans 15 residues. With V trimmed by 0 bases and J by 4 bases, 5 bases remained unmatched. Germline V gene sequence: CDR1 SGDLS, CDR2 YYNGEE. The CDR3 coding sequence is TGTGCCAGCAGCGTAGCTAGCGGGGTTGGGTACGAGCAGTACTTC. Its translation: CASSVASGVGYEQYF.

The CDR3 is CASMSGTTYNEQFF. For the CDR3, the DNA is TGTGCCAGCATGTCCGGGACTACATACAATGAGCAGTTCTTC. The V and J genes are TRBV6-5 and TRBJ2-1, with TRBD2 matching 7 bases. The V gene end was trimmed by 7 bases and the J gene end by 4 bases; junction bases not matched to a gene: 7. The germline V gene has CDR1 MNHEY and CDR2 SVGAGI. The CDR3 extends over 14 amino acids.

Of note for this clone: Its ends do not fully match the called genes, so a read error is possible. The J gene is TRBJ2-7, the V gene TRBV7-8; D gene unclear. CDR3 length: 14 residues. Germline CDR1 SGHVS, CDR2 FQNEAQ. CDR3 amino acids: CASSPDPLSYEQYF. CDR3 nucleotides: TGTGCCAGCAGCCCTGATCCCCTCTCCTACGAGCAGTACTTT.

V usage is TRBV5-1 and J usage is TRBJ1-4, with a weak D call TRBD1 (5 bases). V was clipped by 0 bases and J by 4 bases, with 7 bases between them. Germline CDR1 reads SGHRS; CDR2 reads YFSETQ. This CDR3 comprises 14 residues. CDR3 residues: CASSLGGSNEKLFF. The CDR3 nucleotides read TGCGCCAGCAGCTTGGGGGGGAGTAATGAAAAACTGTTTTTT. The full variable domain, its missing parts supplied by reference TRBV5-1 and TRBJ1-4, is KAGVTQTPRYLIKTRGQQVTLSCSPISGHRSVSWYQQTPGQGLQFLFEYFSETQRNKGNFPGRFSGRQFSNSRSEMNVSTLELGDSALYLCASSLGGSNEKLFFGSGTQLSVL.

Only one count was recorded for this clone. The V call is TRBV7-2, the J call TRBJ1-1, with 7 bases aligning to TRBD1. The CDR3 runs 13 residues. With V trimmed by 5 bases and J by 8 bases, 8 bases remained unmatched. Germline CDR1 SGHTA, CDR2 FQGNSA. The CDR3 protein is CASSLQGTAEAFF. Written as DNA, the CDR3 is TGTGCCAGCAGCCTACAGGGGACAGCCGAAGCTTTCTTT.

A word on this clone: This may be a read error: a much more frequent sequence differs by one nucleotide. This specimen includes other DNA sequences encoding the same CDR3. This CDR3 is CASSYFGAQETQYF. CDR3 DNA: TGTGCTAGCAGCTACTTCGGAGCCCAAGAGACCCAGTACTTC. The genes are TRBV7-9 and TRBJ2-5; D is unresolved. The CDR3 extends over 14 amino acids. Per germline, CDR1 SEHNR and CDR2 FQNEAQ (reference sequence). The full variable domain, with the rest looked up from reference TRBV7-9 and TRBJ2-5, is DTGVSQNPRHKITKRGQNVTFRCDPISEHNRLYWYRQTLGQGPEFLTYFQNEAQLEKSRLLSDRFSAERPKGSFSTLEIQRTEQGDSAMYLCASSYFGAQETQYFGPGTRLLVL.

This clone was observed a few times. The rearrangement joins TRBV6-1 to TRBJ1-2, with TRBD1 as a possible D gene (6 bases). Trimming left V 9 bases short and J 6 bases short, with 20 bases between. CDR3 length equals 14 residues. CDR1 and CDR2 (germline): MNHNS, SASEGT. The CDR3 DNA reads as TGTGCCAGTACTAGAGGCGGGGGCGGTGATGGCTACACCTTC. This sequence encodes CASTRGGGGDGYTF.

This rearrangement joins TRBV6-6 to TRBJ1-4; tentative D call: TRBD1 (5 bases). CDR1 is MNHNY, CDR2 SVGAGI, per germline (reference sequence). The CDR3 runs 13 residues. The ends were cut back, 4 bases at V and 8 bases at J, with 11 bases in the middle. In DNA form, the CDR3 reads TGTGCCAGCAGTTTCAGGGAGGGGGAAAAACTGTTTTTT. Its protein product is CASSFREGEKLFF.

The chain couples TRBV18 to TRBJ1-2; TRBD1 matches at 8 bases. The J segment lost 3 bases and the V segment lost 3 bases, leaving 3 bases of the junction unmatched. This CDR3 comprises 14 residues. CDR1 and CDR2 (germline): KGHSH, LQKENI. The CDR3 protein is CASSPGQGYYGYTF. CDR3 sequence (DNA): TGTGCCAGCTCACCCGGACAGGGCTACTATGGCTACACCTTC. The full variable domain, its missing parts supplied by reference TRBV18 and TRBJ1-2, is NAGVMQNPRHLVRRRGQEARLRCSPMKGHSHVYWYRQLPEEGLKFMVYLQKENIIDESGMPKERFSAEFPKEGPSILRIQQVVRGDSAAYFCASSPGQGYYGYTFGSGTRLTVV.

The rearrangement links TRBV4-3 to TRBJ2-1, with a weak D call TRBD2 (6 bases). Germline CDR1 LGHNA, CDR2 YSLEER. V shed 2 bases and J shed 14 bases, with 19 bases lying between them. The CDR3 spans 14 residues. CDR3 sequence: CASSQYRDSPLEFF. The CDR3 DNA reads TGCGCCAGCAGCCAATACCGGGACTCCCCCTTGGAGTTCTTC.

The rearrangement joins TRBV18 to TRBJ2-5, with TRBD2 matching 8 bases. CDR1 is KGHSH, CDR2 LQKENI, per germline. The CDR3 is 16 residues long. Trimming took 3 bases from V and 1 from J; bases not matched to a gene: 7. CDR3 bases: TGTGCCAGCTCACCGGGACTAGTGAGGGGCCAAGAGACCCAGTACTTC. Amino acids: CASSPGLVRGQETQYF.

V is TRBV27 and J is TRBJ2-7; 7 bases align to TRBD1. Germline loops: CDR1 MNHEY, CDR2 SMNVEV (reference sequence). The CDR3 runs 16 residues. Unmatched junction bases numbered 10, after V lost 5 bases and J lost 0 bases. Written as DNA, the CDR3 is TGTGCCAGCAGTCGATCCGGGACAGTAAACTCCTACGAGCAGTACTTC. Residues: CASSRSGTVNSYEQYF.

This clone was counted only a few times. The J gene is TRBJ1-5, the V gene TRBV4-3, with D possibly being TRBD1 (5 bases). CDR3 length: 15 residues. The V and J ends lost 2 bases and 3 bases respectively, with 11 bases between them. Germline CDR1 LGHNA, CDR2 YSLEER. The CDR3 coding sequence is TGCGCCAGCAGCCAAAGCCGGGGGAACAATCAGCCCCAGCATTTT. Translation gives CASSQSRGNNQPQHF.